A single T cell receptor (beta chain) is shown here with its context. Its antigen is unidentified. CDR3 length equals 15 residues. Germline V gene lookup returns CDR1 GTSNPN and CDR2 SVGIG (reference sequence). The ends were cut back, 2 bases at V and 1 base at J, with 14 bases in the middle. TCRdb's table, derived via immunoSEQ multiplex PCR, lists solely in-frame clones and lacks some. Of 120,000 to 150,000 clones in the sample, 70% to 90% were seen once. This record comes from a study of T cell responses to AZD1222 COVID-19 vaccine. The study, taken as a whole, reports: Baseline antibody screening turned up just a handful of seropositive AZD1222 recipients. Rises in breadth and depth of Spike-specific TCRs came after two AZD1222 doses. Samples come after the peak T cell response, not at day 14.

This specimen was peripheral blood, taken 28 days after the second AZD1222 dose. The sequence came from an adult who received the AZD1222 COVID-19 vaccine. The rearrangement uses TRBV30 and TRBJ1-2; a weak D match, TRBD1 (5 bases). The CDR3 spells CAWSLPGRINYGYTF. The DNA for the CDR3 is TGTGCCTGGAGTTTACCGGGACGGATTAACTATGGCTACACCTTC.